This T cell receptor beta chain derives from a study of blood T cell repertoires in COVID-19. Overall study: Two negative PCRs, clearance, or symptom resolution were required of recovered Cohort 3 donors. The United States, Italy and Spain provided the acute and convalescent COVID-19 samples.

CDR1 is SGHTA and CDR2 is FQGNSA in the germline V gene. Trimming at V came to 5 bases and at J to 4 bases, leaving 11 bases not matched to a gene. The CDR3 loop spans 17 amino acids. Authors' methods: Amplification with reference gene primers provided the estimates of nucleated cell counts. Clones were sequenced by immunoSEQ multiplex PCR, and TCRdb holds only the in-frame ones, with some missing. That table supplies the V and J calls and clone size; D and trimming were determined from the DNA. The sample contains roughly 160,000 clones, approximately 79% of which appear only once. In assigning cohorts, the study relied on participant-reported clinical history.

This sequence joins TRBV7-2 and TRBJ2-7; 13 bases match TRBD2. The sample consisted of PBMCs or T cells enriched from blood (not recorded which). The receptor was derived from a woman in her sixties or seventies in a cohort exposed to, infected with or recovered from COVID-19 (not recorded which). CDR3 nucleotide sequence: TGTGCCAGCAGCCCCCGGACTAGCGGGAGTGGGGGATACGAGCAGTACTTC. This sequence encodes CASSPRTSGSGGYEQYF.